Listed below are T cell receptor beta chains from one sample, sequenced in a study of neurological immune-mediated disorders. TCRdb reprocessed the 5' RACE reads with MiXCR, giving one entry per CDR3 protein. The sample consists of roughly 76,000 distinct CDR3 sequences, roughly an eighth of them appearing once. The sequenced sample consisted of PBMCs. The receptors here all came from a woman aged 50 to 60 in good health. CDR3s include the opening cysteine and the closing phenylalanine or tryptophan. Each record gives: J gene, D gene, clone size, V gene, CDR3 protein, CDR3 DNA. D genes are given only for firm matches. Clone size is not always given. Where it is, it says once, few, many or a class for expanded clones.

>TRBJ2-1|TRBD2|few|TRBV9
CASSVTGTSGPYNEQFF
TGTGCCAGCAGCGTCACCGGGACTAGCGGGCCTTACAATGAGCAGTTCTTC
>TRBJ1-1|TRBD1|NA|TRBV10-2
CASGGTGPNTEAFF
TGCGCCAGCGGGGGGACAGGGCCGAACACTGAAGCTTTCTTT
>TRBJ1-3|TRBD1|many|TRBV20-1
CSARGGTGGSGNTIYF
TGCAGTGCTAGAGGAGGGACAGGGGGCTCCGGAAACACCATATATTTT
>TRBJ2-7|NA|many|TRBV5-1
CASSQEQGNYEQYF
TGCGCCAGCAGCCAGGAGCAGGGGAACTACGAGCAGTACTTC
>TRBJ2-7|NA|many|TRBV12-3/TRBV12-4
CASRNSGASEQYF
TGTGCCAGCAGGAATAGCGGAGCCTCCGAGCAGTACTTC
>TRBJ2-4|NA|many|TRBV14
CASSQGDTLNIQYF
TGTGCCAGCAGCCAAGGGGACACGTTAAACATTCAGTACTTC
>TRBJ1-1|TRBD1|many|TRBV9
CASSPPRNRGRAEAFF
TGTGCCAGCAGCCCACCCCGTAACAGGGGGAGGGCTGAAGCTTTCTTT
>TRBJ1-1|TRBD1|NA|TRBV2
CASSEDRWDRSF
TGTGCCAGCAGTGAAGATCGTTGGGACAGGTCATTT
>TRBJ1-2|NA|many|TRBV7-2
CASSSHLLAGYTF
TGTGCCAGCAGCTCCCACCTTCTGGCTGGCTACACCTTC
>TRBJ2-2|NA|many|TRBV11-3
CASSLDGNTGELFF
TGTGCCAGCAGCTTAGACGGGAACACCGGGGAGCTGTTTTTT
>TRBJ2-2|NA|many|TRBV5-1
CASSSAANTGELFF
TGCGCCAGCAGCTCCGCAGCAAACACCGGGGAGCTGTTTTTT
>TRBJ1-5|NA|few|TRBV7-8
CASSQRMGQPQHF
TGTGCCAGCAGCCAGCGGATGGGTCAGCCCCAGCATTTT
>TRBJ2-7|NA|many|TRBV15
CATITRGRQVSPKQYF
TGTGCCACCATCACCCGAGGGAGACAGGTCAGCCCCAAGCAGTACTTC
>TRBJ1-6|TRBD1|NA|TRBV5-1
CATTLGTDITSPLHF
TGCGCCACCACCCTAGGGACAGATATTACTTCACCCCTCCACTTT
>TRBJ2-7|NA|many|TRBV5-1
CASSVSGVTYEQYF
TGCGCCAGCAGCGTATCCGGGGTCACCTACGAGCAGTACTTC
>TRBJ2-3|TRBD1|few|TRBV5-1
CASSLGQGLADTQYF
TGCGCCAGCAGCCTCGGACAGGGCCTGGCAGATACGCAGTATTTT
>TRBJ1-1|NA|many|TRBV11-3
CASSLYRNTEAFF
TGTGCCAGCAGCTTATACAGAAACACTGAAGCTTTCTTT
>TRBJ2-5|TRBD2|many|TRBV5-6
CASIRLAGSVQETQYF
TGTGCCAGCATCCGACTAGCGGGTAGCGTACAAGAGACCCAGTACTTC
>TRBJ1-1|NA|many|TRBV12-3/TRBV12-4
CASIPAGSMNTEAFF
TGTGCCAGCATCCCCGCGGGATCCATGAACACTGAAGCTTTCTTT
>TRBJ2-5|NA|many|TRBV20-1
CSAFQETQYF
TGCAGTGCGTTCCAAGAGACCCAGTACTTC
>TRBJ2-6|NA|many|TRBV7-9
CASSAGYSFSGANVLTF
TGTGCCAGCAGCGCGGGATACTCATTCTCTGGGGCCAACGTCCTGACTTTC
>TRBJ1-3|NA|many|TRBV12-3/TRBV12-4
CASSFGGNTIYF
TGTGCCAGCAGTTTCGGTGGAAACACCATATATTTT
>TRBJ1-5|TRBD1|many|TRBV29-1
CSVETGGNQPQHF
TGCAGCGTTGAGACAGGGGGCAATCAGCCCCAGCATTTT
>TRBJ1-6|NA|many|TRBV7-9
CASSLRGTEGSPLHF
TGTGCCAGCAGCTTACGGGGGACGGAAGGCTCACCCCTCCACTTT
>TRBJ1-1|TRBD1|many|TRBV12-3/TRBV12-4
CASSRRDRGNTEAFF
TGTGCCAGCAGTCGCAGGGACAGGGGCAACACTGAAGCTTTCTTT
>TRBJ2-1|TRBD2|many|TRBV14
CASSQVRGDYNEQFF
TGTGCCAGCAGCCAAGTCCGGGGGGATTACAATGAGCAGTTCTTC
>TRBJ2-7|TRBD2|many|TRBV5-5
CASSGGTSGTYEQYF
TGTGCCAGCAGCGGCGGGACTAGCGGGACCTACGAGCAGTACTTC
>TRBJ2-5|NA|NA|TRBV20-1
CSARDRRGRETQYF
TGCAGTGCTAGAGATCGTCGGGGGCGAGAGACCCAGTACTTC
>TRBJ2-7|NA|many|TRBV7-9
CASSRDFQTYF
TGTGCCAGCAGCCGGGACTTCCAAACGTACTTC
>TRBJ2-3|NA|many|TRBV20-1
CSGSDAGGTQYF
TGCAGTGGGTCCGACGCTGGGGGTACGCAGTATTTT
>TRBJ2-1|NA|NA|TRBV20-1
CSARHQGNEQFF
TGCAGTGCTAGACATCAGGGTAACGAGCAGTTCTTC
>TRBJ2-5|NA|NA|TRBV5-6
CANSITGILQETQYF
TGTGCCAACAGCATAACAGGGATACTCCAAGAGACCCAGTACTTC
>TRBJ1-1|NA|many|TRBV5-1
CASSEDGGVGTEAFF
TGCGCCAGCAGTGAGGACGGAGGGGTGGGGACTGAAGCTTTCTTT
>TRBJ1-1|TRBD1|many|TRBV28
CASSLGGTGIPEAFF
TGTGCCAGCAGTTTAGGGGGGACAGGGATCCCTGAAGCTTTCTTT
>TRBJ2-3|NA|NA|TRBV7-2
CASSFLPSTDTQYF
TGTGCCAGCAGCTTTTTGCCGAGCACAGATACGCAGTATTTT
>TRBJ2-3|NA|many|TRBV29-1
CSVEADSTDTQYF
TGCAGCGTTGAAGCGGACAGCACAGATACGCAGTATTTT
>TRBJ2-5|NA|NA|TRBV7-8
CASSLRGGVETQYF
TGTGCCAGCAGCTTAAGAGGGGGGGTAGAGACCCAGTACTTC
>TRBJ2-1|NA|many|TRBV9
CASSVGLNEQFF
TGTGCCAGCAGCGTCGGGCTTAATGAGCAGTTCTTC
>TRBJ1-4|TRBD1|many|TRBV12-3/TRBV12-4
CASSLPTGTVEKLFF
TGTGCCAGCAGTTTACCGACAGGGACGGTCGAAAAACTGTTTTTT
>TRBJ1-3|NA|many|TRBV20-1
CSARVLGNTIYF
TGCAGTGCTAGGGTGCTTGGAAACACCATATATTTT